The present TCR beta chain was sequenced within a study of T-cell reconstitution after alpha-beta-depleted transplantation in children. V lost 4 bases, J lost 0 bases, and 15 bases lay in between. This CDR3 contains 16 residues. Germline V gives CDR1 SGHRS, CDR2 YFSETQ. Preparing the TCRbeta library involved the use of unique molecular identifiers. TCRdb re-analysed the PCR reads in MiXCR, keeping a single row per CDR3 protein. This sample has fewer than 400,000 distinct CDR3 sequences; over 20% occur once, and the top ten carry over 3.5%. This clonotype was counted only a few times. This receptor was obtained from a human donor who donated a stem cell graft to a child with acute myeloid leukemia. Sequenced material: PBMCs from the stem cell graft donor, taken from the stem cell graft. The rearrangement links TRBV5-1 to TRBJ2-3; either TRBD1 or TRBD2 may supply D (5 bases each). The CDR3 sequence is CASSLEDGASTDTQYF. For the CDR3, the DNA is TGCGCCAGCAGCCTTGAGGACGGGGCTAGCACAGATACGCAGTATTTT.